These 25 T cell receptor beta chains were sequenced from one sample in a study of cytomegalovirus exposure and HLA in healthy donors. Vbeta (60) and Jbeta (13) primers were used in the PCR. Data came from immunoSEQ multiplex PCR; TCRdb stores just in-frame clones and leaves some out. Of about 160,000 clones in the sample, 82% are singletons; the top ten hold more than 0.9%. Sequencing input: PBMCs. These receptors were taken from a girl aged 2-15 years in good health and CMV-seropositive.

This rearrangement joins TRBV5-3 to TRBJ2-4; 8 nucleotides match TRBD1. TRBV5-3 is identified as an open reading frame with a role that is uncertain. V lost 0 bases, J lost 3 bases, and 14 bases stayed unmatched. CDR3 length equals 19 residues. As DNA, the CDR3 is TGTGCCAGAAGCTTGGGCCCAGGGGGCAGCGCGAATTTCAAAAACATTCAGTACTTC. Its translation: CARSLGPGGSANFKNIQYF.

The chain couples TRBV4-1 to TRBJ2-7; 7 bases match TRBD2. From germline, CDR1 is MGHRA and CDR2 YSYEKL. The CDR3 loop spans 16 amino acids. V was pared by 1 base and J by 0 bases, with 6 bases of the junction left unmatched. CDR3 DNA sequence: TGCGCCAGCAGCCAAGGGGCTAGCGGCGCCTCCTACGAGCAGTACTTC. This translates into CASSQGASGASYEQYF.

This clone was seen only once. The chain uses TRBV25-1 and TRBJ2-1; 11 nucleotides agree with TRBD2. Per the germline V gene, CDR1 is MGHDK and CDR2 is SYGVNS. CDR3 size: 15 residues. Trimming at V came to 9 bases and at J to 5 bases, leaving 9 bases not matched to a gene. CDR3 region: CASHFTSGSNNEQFF. DNA for the CDR3: TGTGCCAGTCACTTCACTAGCGGGAGTAACAATGAGCAGTTCTTC.

The chain joins TRBV30 to TRBJ1-5; TRBD1 agrees at 8 bases. Germline V lookup: CDR1 GTSNPN, CDR2 SVGIG (reference sequence). The junction had 10 bases not matched to a gene; V was cut back by 3 bases and J by 0 bases. The CDR3 runs 17 residues. The CDR3 spells CAWSRDRLPSSNQPQHF. Written as DNA, the CDR3 is TGTGCCTGGAGCCGGGACAGGTTACCCTCTAGCAATCAGCCCCAGCATTTT.

The chain recombines TRBV14 with TRBJ1-1; maybe TRBD1 (5 bases). The V end was cut by 1 base, the J end by 5 bases, with 14 bases between. Germline assignment: CDR1 SGHDN and CDR2 FVKESK. The CDR3 has 15 amino acids. The CDR3 nucleotides read TGTGCCAGCAGCCAAGTCCGGGGGAGAGAAACTGAAGCTTTCTTT. It yields the protein CASSQVRGRETEAFF.

This clone appeared a few times. This rearrangement joins TRBV5-8 to TRBJ2-5; 11 nucleotides match TRBD2. Germline lookup yields CDR1 SGHTS and CDR2 YDEGEE. The CDR3 contains 16 residues. J gave up 3 bases and V 4 bases, and 8 bases lay outside the gene matches. Here the CDR3 reads CASSRGLAVVKETQYF. The DNA for the CDR3 is TGTGCCAGCAGCAGGGGACTAGCGGTCGTAAAAGAGACCCAGTACTTC.

V gene TRBV4-1 combines with J gene TRBJ1-2; 9 bases fit TRBD1. Looked up from germline, CDR1 is MGHRA and CDR2 is YSYEKL. Germline trimming cut 0 bases from V and 6 bases from J; bases unmatched to any gene: 11. CDR3 size: 17 residues. The CDR3 spells CASSQEGTGQGLDGYTF. CDR3 DNA: TGCGCCAGCAGCCAAGAGGGAACGGGACAGGGTCTGGATGGCTACACCTTC.

The J gene is TRBJ2-7, the V gene TRBV7-8; 10 nucleotides line up with TRBD2. The V gene's germline CDR1 is SGHVS and CDR2 FQNEAQ. This CDR3 has 17 amino acids. The V gene end was trimmed by 5 bases and the J gene end by 0 bases; junction bases not matched to a gene: 10. This chain's CDR3 is CASSPTFGLAASYEQYF. The CDR3 coding sequence is TGTGCCAGCAGCCCAACCTTTGGACTAGCGGCCTCCTACGAGCAGTACTTC.

This clone was seen once. The rearrangement joins TRBV28 to TRBJ2-1; 14 bases are shared with TRBD2. This CDR3 is built from 16 residues. Germline values: CDR1 MDHEN, CDR2 SYDVKM. After removal of 5 bases from V and 9 bases from J, the junction contained 9 bases not matched to a gene. Here the CDR3 DNA reads TGTGCCAGCAGTGCCCTGGGACTAGCGGGAGCTCCTGAGCAGTTCTTC. It codes for CASSALGLAGAPEQFF.

The chain joins TRBV6-6 to TRBJ2-1, with 7 bases identical to TRBD1. V gave up 4 bases and J gave up 10 bases; unmatched junction bases: 13. This CDR3 comprises 15 residues. Germline-derived CDR1 and CDR2 are MNHNY and SVGAGI (reference sequence). The CDR3 coding sequence is TGTGCCAGCAGTTTAACTCAGGGGGTGGAAGGAGAGCAGTTCTTC. Protein sequence: CASSLTQGVEGEQFF.

V usage is TRBV10-1 and J usage is TRBJ2-7; 7 bases agree with TRBD1. In germline, CDR1 is WNHNN, CDR2 SYGVQD (reference sequence). This CDR3 comprises 14 residues. V lost 3 bases to trimming and J lost 8 bases; unmatched junction nucleotides: 10. Here the CDR3 DNA reads TGCGCCAGCAGTGACACGGGACAGACTTTAAAGCAGTACTTC. Translated: CASSDTGQTLKQYF.

The chain uses TRBV19 and TRBJ1-1, with D possibly TRBD1 on 6 matching bases. With 5 bases removed from V and 1 base from J, the gap between germline ends came to 11 bases. CDR3 length: 14 amino acids. Per the germline V gene, CDR1 is LNHDA and CDR2 is SQIVND (reference sequence). The CDR3 region is CASSRNRENTEAFF. CDR3 coding DNA: TGTGCCAGTAGTCGGAACAGGGAGAACACTGAAGCTTTCTTT.

This clone appeared a few times. The chain is built from TRBV7-9 and TRBJ2-2; no clear D. There are 12 residues in the CDR3. Trimming shortened V by 5 bases and J by 7 bases, and 8 bases separated the two germline ends. Germline V lookup: CDR1 SEHNR, CDR2 FQNEAQ (reference sequence). Written as DNA, the CDR3 is TGTGCCAGCAGCCTAGATAGCGGGGAGCTGTTTTTT. It encodes CASSLDSGELFF.

The rearrangement joins TRBV7-2 to TRBJ1-1, with 8 bases fitting TRBD1. Germline CDR1 reads SGHTA; CDR2 reads FQGNSA. V was pared by 5 bases and J by 7 bases, with 18 bases of the junction left unmatched. The CDR3 totals 17 residues. CDR3 amino acids: CASSRDRGNLLYGEAFF. Written as DNA, the CDR3 is TGTGCCAGCAGCAGAGACAGGGGCAACTTGTTATATGGTGAAGCTTTCTTT.

This clone occurred a few times. This chain connects TRBV28 to TRBJ2-7; maybe TRBD1 (6 bases). Trimming pared 1 base from V and 2 bases from J, leaving 18 bases between. Germline values: CDR1 MDHEN, CDR2 SYDVKM. CDR3 length equals 17 residues. CDR3 nucleotide sequence: TGTGCCAGCAGTTTATACGAGGGGGTCCGAGTTCCCTACGAGCAGTACTTC. Its protein is CASSLYEGVRVPYEQYF. The variable domain in full, with the rest retrieved from reference TRBV28 and TRBJ2-7, is DVKVTQSSRYLVKRTGEKVFLECVQDMDHENMFWYRQDPGLGLRLIYFSYDVKMKEKGDIPEGYSVSREKKERFSLILESASTNQTSMYLCASSLYEGVRVPYEQYFGPGTRLTVT.

About this clone itself: The junction does not match germline at one end; this may be a read error. The V gene is TRBV7-9, the J gene TRBJ2-3; D gene uncertain. Germline lookup yields CDR1 SEHNR and CDR2 FQNEAQ (reference sequence). The CDR3 loop spans 12 amino acids. CDR3 in DNA: TGTTCCAGCAGCTTCTACACAGATACGCAGTATTTT. It specifies CSSSFYTDTQYF.

The chain recombines TRBV25-1 with TRBJ1-1, with no clear D. V lost 2 bases and J lost 5, with 15 bases in between. There are 15 residues in the CDR3. CDR1 MGHDK and CDR2 SYGVNS come from the germline V gene. CDR3 region: CASSEERGMGTEAFF. In nucleotides, the CDR3 is TGTGCCAGCAGTGAAGAACGAGGGATGGGTACTGAAGCTTTCTTT.

The V call is TRBV5-4, the J call TRBJ1-6; D unclear. CDR3 length: 14 residues. CDR1 and CDR2 from the germline V gene are SGHNT and YYREEE (reference sequence). The V gene lost 9 bases and the J gene lost 3 bases, with 13 bases spanning the gap. This CDR3 reads CATHGNRYNSPLHF. DNA for the CDR3: TGTGCCACCCATGGCAATCGCTATAATTCACCCCTCCACTTT. The full variable domain, with the rest looked up from reference TRBV5-4 and TRBJ1-6, is ETGVTQSPTHLIKTRGQQVTLRCSSQSGHNTVSWYQQALGQGPQFIFQYYREEENGRGNFPPRFSGLQFPNYSSELNVNALELDDSALYLCATHGNRYNSPLHFGNGTRLTVT.

The chain carries TRBV27 and TRBJ1-1; D gene unclear. Per the germline V gene, CDR1 is MNHEY and CDR2 is SMNVEV (reference sequence). V dropped 0 bases and J dropped 6 bases, with 11 bases sitting between them. This CDR3 spans 14 amino acids. CDR3 bases: TGTGCCAGCAGTTTATCGATTGTAAGCGCTGAAGCTTTCTTT. Its protein product is CASSLSIVSAEAFF.

This chain joins TRBV30 and TRBJ2-3; D gene ambiguous. In germline, CDR1 is GTSNPN, CDR2 SVGIG (reference sequence). Between the trimmed V and J ends, which lost 5 bases and 5 bases, there was a span of 11 bases. The CDR3 is 12 amino acids. The CDR3 here is CAWEKNIDTQYF. In DNA form, the CDR3 reads TGTGCCTGGGAAAAAAACATAGATACGCAGTATTTT.

This clone turned up a few times. The chain carries TRBV4-1 and TRBJ1-1; TRBD1 agrees at 10 bases. This CDR3 contains 15 residues. Germline trimming cut 0 bases from V and 4 bases from J; bases unmatched to any gene: 2. Germline assignment: CDR1 MGHRA and CDR2 YSYEKL. CDR3 DNA sequence: TGCGCCAGCAGCCAAGATCGGACAGGGGGCACTGAAGCTTTCTTT. Protein: CASSQDRTGGTEAFF.

The chain joins TRBV18 to TRBJ2-3; 9 bases fit TRBD1. Germline V CDR1 and CDR2: KGHSH, LQKENI. The CDR3 is 15 residues long. Trimming cost V 5 bases and J 6 bases; bases outside gene matches: 9. CDR3 region: CASSSGQGSRDTQYF. The CDR3 nucleotides read TGTGCCAGCTCATCCGGACAGGGGTCCAGGGATACGCAGTATTTT.

The rearrangement uses TRBV30 and TRBJ2-3, with 7 positions matching TRBD2. V was pared by 4 bases and J by 5 bases, with 12 bases of the junction left unmatched. Germline values: CDR1 GTSNPN, CDR2 SVGIG (reference sequence). CDR3 length: 15 amino acids. The CDR3 DNA is TGTGCCTGGACGGCGGGAGCTAGTACAAAAGATACGCAGTATTTT. Its protein product is CAWTAGASTKDTQYF.

As DNA, the CDR3 is TGCGCCAGCAGTCCCCCGGGACAGCTGAACTACAATGAGCAGTTCTTC. Encoded protein: CASSPPGQLNYNEQFF. This chain uses TRBV4-1 with TRBJ2-1; 7 bases fit TRBD1. J was trimmed by 3 bases and V by 6 bases; bases with no gene match: 11. The CDR3 totals 16 residues. CDR1 and CDR2 (germline): MGHRA, YSYEKL.

The J gene is TRBJ2-3, the V gene TRBV27, with D possibly being TRBD2 (5 bases). V was cut by 5 bases and J by 3 bases, with 24 bases left in between. Looked up from germline, CDR1 is MNHEY and CDR2 is SMNVEV (reference sequence). The CDR3 length is 18 residues. The CDR3, as DNA: TGTGCCAGCAGTCCAACTAGGGCGTGGACGGGGAATACAGATACGCAGTATTTT. It encodes CASSPTRAWTGNTDTQYF.